This entry lists 30 T cell receptor beta chains sequenced from one sample in a study of blood T cell repertoires in COVID-19. Sequencing was performed with immunoSEQ multiplex PCR; in TCRdb, only in-frame clones are kept and a portion is missing. This sample yields about 76,000 clones, of which roughly 87% are seen a single time; 29% belongs to the top ten. Input material: peripheral blood. The receptors were gathered from an elderly woman with active or convalescent COVID-19.

Written as DNA, the CDR3 is TGCGCCAGCAGTGAGTCTCCAGGAGGGTCTGAGACCCAGTACTTC. Translation gives CASSESPGGSETQYF. The chain links TRBV10-2 to TRBJ2-5; tentative D call: TRBD2 (6 bases). This CDR3 spans 15 amino acids. Per germline, CDR1 WSHSY and CDR2 SAAADI. Trimming stripped 0 bases from V and 5 bases from J, with 13 bases between.

This chain connects TRBV6-2 or TRBV6-3 to TRBJ2-7; 9 bases match TRBD1. The CDR3 is made up of 15 amino acids. With V trimmed by 2 bases and J by 3 bases, 5 bases remained unmatched. The germline CDR1 and CDR2 sequences are MNHEY and SVGEGT. The CDR3 protein is CASSYGTGSGYEQYF. CDR3 bases: TGTGCCAGCAGTTACGGGACAGGGTCGGGCTACGAGCAGTACTTC.

The chain recombines TRBV19 with TRBJ2-3, with D possibly being TRBD1 (6 bases). Germline V CDR1 and CDR2: LNHDA, SQIVND (reference sequence). The CDR3 is made up of 16 amino acids. With 1 base removed from V and 5 bases from J, the gap between germline ends came to 16 bases. CDR3 amino acids: CASSIGASRGQDTQYF. CDR3 nucleotides: TGTGCCAGTAGTATAGGAGCTTCCAGGGGACAAGATACGCAGTATTTT.

V gene TRBV3-1 (or the pseudogene TRBV3-2) combines with J gene TRBJ1-1, with D possibly matching TRBD1 (5 bases). V lost 2 bases and J 9 bases, leaving 10 bases between the germline ends. CDR1 is LGHDT, CDR2 YNNKEL, per germline (reference sequence). The CDR3 covers 12 residues. For the CDR3, the DNA is TGTGCCAGCAGCCAATATGGGGGGAAAGCTTTCTTT. As protein: CASSQYGGKAFF.

The chain links TRBV4-1 to TRBJ1-2; D is possibly TRBD1 (5 bases). The ends were cut back, 0 bases at V and 4 bases at J, with 27 bases in the middle. The V gene's germline CDR1 is MGHRA and CDR2 YSYEKL. The CDR3 extends over 20 amino acids. CDR3 loop: CASSQDRGSQRTSGTYGYTF. Here the CDR3 DNA reads TGCGCCAGCAGCCAAGATCGTGGATCCCAACGGACATCGGGTACCTATGGCTACACCTTC.

V and J are TRBV24-1 and TRBJ2-5, with D possibly TRBD1 on 5 matching bases. The CDR3 totals 14 residues. Looked up from germline, CDR1 is KGHDR and CDR2 is SFDVKD. V was clipped by 2 bases and J by 5 bases, with 11 bases between them. CDR3 in amino acids: CATSDSAGKETQYF. Here the CDR3 DNA reads TGTGCCACCAGTGATTCTGCAGGGAAGGAGACCCAGTACTTC.

The chain joins TRBV3-1 (or the pseudogene TRBV3-2) to TRBJ1-3; 8 bases line up with TRBD1. The CDR3 runs 12 residues. Germline trimming cut 5 bases from V and 8 bases from J; bases unmatched to any gene: 2. Germline V gene sequence: CDR1 LGHDT, CDR2 YNNKEL (reference sequence). CDR3 sequence reads: CASSAQGDTIYF. In nucleotides, the CDR3 is TGTGCCAGCAGCGCACAGGGGGACACCATATATTTT.

This clone was seen once. The chain links TRBV5-1 to TRBJ1-2; 8 bases are a match to TRBD1. Looked up from germline, CDR1 is SGHRS and CDR2 is YFSETQ. The CDR3 runs 15 residues. V lost 5 bases, J lost 5 bases, and 11 bases stayed unmatched. CDR3 DNA sequence: TGCGCCAGCAGTTCCGACAGGGGAACTCTGTATGGCTACACCTTC. This encodes CASSSDRGTLYGYTF.

In this sample, this clone turned up once. The CDR3 region is CASSLEWWQGTEAFF. DNA for the CDR3: TGCGCCAGCAGCTTGGAATGGTGGCAGGGCACTGAAGCTTTCTTT. The chain employs TRBV5-1 and TRBJ1-1, with TRBD1 as a possible D gene (5 bases). V lost 0 bases and J lost 4, with 13 bases in between. The CDR3 covers 15 residues. Germline CDR1 SGHRS, CDR2 YFSETQ.

The J gene is TRBJ1-2, the V gene TRBV6-2 or TRBV6-3; 10 bases are a match to TRBD1. Germline CDR1 and CDR2: MNHEY and SVGEGT. CDR3 length equals 17 residues. V lost 5 bases and J lost 2; bases outside the gene matches: 11. Here the CDR3 reads CASSTGTGDVSNYGYTF. The CDR3 DNA reads as TGTGCCAGCAGTACTGGGACAGGGGACGTATCGAACTATGGCTACACCTTC.

V and J are TRBV3-1 (or the pseudogene TRBV3-2) and TRBJ1-1, with D hard to call. With 4 bases removed from V and 2 bases from J, the gap between germline ends came to 17 bases. Germline-derived CDR1 and CDR2 are LGHDT and YNNKEL (reference sequence). The CDR3 runs to 16 residues. The CDR3 nucleotides are TGTGCCAGCAGCCCGTATCCGGAGCTAGTAAACACTGAAGCTTTCTTT. Amino acid sequence: CASSPYPELVNTEAFF.

The rearrangement joins TRBV27 to TRBJ2-7, with D possibly TRBD1 on 5 matching bases. The germline V gene has CDR1 MNHEY and CDR2 SMNVEV (reference sequence). CDR3 size: 13 residues. V shed 5 bases and J shed 4 bases, with 12 bases lying between them. In DNA form, the CDR3 reads TGTGCCAGCAGTATGGGGCAGAATTACGAGCAGTACTTC. This translates into CASSMGQNYEQYF.

The J gene is TRBJ1-4, the V gene TRBV7-4, with 9 bases fitting TRBD1. This CDR3 is 17 amino acids long. Germline loops: CDR1 SGHVT, CDR2 SQSDAQ. Losses at the gene ends were 6 bases for V and 6 bases for J; bases not matched to a gene: 14. CDR3 residues: CASRHRDRVIFDEKLFF. CDR3 nucleotide sequence: TGTGCCAGCAGGCACCGGGACAGGGTTATATTTGATGAAAAACTGTTTTTT.

The chain has TRBV14 and TRBJ1-1; tentative D call: TRBD1 (5 bases). The CDR3 runs 15 residues. The germline gives CDR1 SGHDN, CDR2 FVKESK. V lost 4 bases and J lost 1, with 13 bases in between. For the CDR3, the DNA is TGTGCCAGCAGCCGGGAACGACAGACGAACACTGAAGCTTTCTTT. It is translated as CASSRERQTNTEAFF.

On this clone: Other DNA sequences from this sample encode an identical CDR3 as well. The V and J genes are TRBV6-5 and TRBJ1-3; a possible D gene is TRBD1 (5 bases). Germline loops: CDR1 MNHEY, CDR2 SVGAGI. The CDR3 is 16 residues long. The V gene lost 0 bases and the J gene lost 0 bases, with 9 bases spanning the gap. CDR3 residues: CASSYSGRSSGNTIYF. Written as DNA, the CDR3 is TGTGCCAGCAGTTACTCGGGGCGAAGCTCTGGAAACACCATATATTTT.

The chain joins TRBV18 to TRBJ1-1, with TRBD1 as a possible D gene (5 bases). Germline lookup yields CDR1 KGHSH and CDR2 LQKENI. The CDR3 consists of 16 residues. V was clipped by 4 bases and J by 0 bases, with 15 bases between them. The CDR3 reads CASSRGGGALNTEAFF. The CDR3, as DNA: TGTGCCAGCTCACGGGGCGGAGGGGCGCTGAACACTGAAGCTTTCTTT.

V is TRBV6-5 and J is TRBJ1-1; 7 nucleotides align to TRBD1. V shed 2 bases, J shed 5 bases, and the junction held 5 bases outside the gene matches. CDR3 length: 14 amino acids. CDR1 is MNHEY and CDR2 is SVGAGI in the germline V gene. CDR3 region: CASSYETGITEAFF. The CDR3 bases are TGTGCCAGCAGTTACGAGACAGGGATTACTGAAGCTTTCTTT.

The V call is TRBV18, the J call TRBJ1-2; D may be TRBD1 (5 bases). V was trimmed by 3 bases and J by 7 bases, leaving 18 bases between them. Germline V CDR1 and CDR2: KGHSH, LQKENI. The CDR3 is 15 residues long. For the CDR3, the DNA is TGTGCCAGCTCACCGTCGTATCAGGGCACGGGTGGCTACACCTTC. As protein: CASSPSYQGTGGYTF.

This clone was seen a handful of times. The V call is TRBV30, the J call TRBJ2-5; weak D call: TRBD2 (5 bases). Germline assignment: CDR1 GTSNPN and CDR2 SVGIG (reference sequence). Trimming shortened V by 1 base and J by 2 bases, and 11 bases separated the two germline ends. CDR3 length: 14 residues. CDR3 nucleotide sequence: TGTGCCTGGAGTGCGGGATGGGCACAAGAGACCCAGTACTTC. This translates into CAWSAGWAQETQYF.

The rearrangement uses TRBV19 and TRBJ2-3; 7 positions match TRBD1. Germline V gene data show CDR1 as LNHDA and CDR2 as SQIVND (reference sequence). Trimming took 5 bases from V and 4 from J; bases not matched to a gene: 9. The CDR3 loop spans 15 amino acids. The CDR3 sequence: CASSQGGRKADTQYF. The CDR3 DNA reads as TGTGCCAGTAGTCAAGGGGGCAGGAAGGCAGATACGCAGTATTTT.

The V call is TRBV29-1, the J call TRBJ1-1, with TRBD1 matching over 8 bases. The trim removed 4 bases at V and 4 bases at J, leaving 8 bases unmatched. Germline CDR1 reads SQVTM; CDR2 reads ANQGSEA. This CDR3 spans 14 amino acids. CDR3 in DNA: TGCAGCGTTGCTACGACCACAGGGGGCACTGAAGCTTTCTTT. This encodes CSVATTTGGTEAFF.

V gene TRBV10-2 combines with J gene TRBJ1-4, with 8 nucleotides matching TRBD1. The CDR3 is 13 residues long. V was pared by 6 bases and J by 7 bases, with 4 bases of the junction left unmatched. Germline V gene lookup returns CDR1 WSHSY and CDR2 SAAADI. The CDR3 DNA reads TGCGCCAGCAGACCAGGGGGCTTTGAAAAACTGTTTTTT. The encoded protein is CASRPGGFEKLFF.

The rearrangement joins TRBV7-8 to TRBJ2-7, with D possibly matching TRBD1 (6 bases). This CDR3 contains 15 residues. The V end lost 1 base, the J end lost 2 bases, and 12 bases lay between the germline ends. Germline V lookup: CDR1 SGHVS, CDR2 FQNEAQ. The CDR3 DNA reads TGTGCCAGCAGCTTAGTGCGGACAGCGACCTACGAGCAGTACTTC. Amino acids: CASSLVRTATYEQYF.

This clone was seen once. The V and J genes are TRBV27 and TRBJ1-1; no firm D call. The CDR3 totals 15 residues. V was trimmed by 3 bases and J by 1 base, leaving 12 bases between them. Per germline, CDR1 MNHEY and CDR2 SMNVEV (reference sequence). The CDR3 bases are TGTGCCAGCAGTTTGGTTGAGGGCCGGAACACTGAAGCTTTCTTT. Translating it yields CASSLVEGRNTEAFF.

The genes are TRBV6-5 and TRBJ1-1, with D maybe TRBD1 (5 bases). Trimming took 0 bases from V and 3 from J, leaving 11 bases between them. CDR1 is MNHEY, CDR2 SVGAGI, per germline. CDR3 length: 15 amino acids. The CDR3 DNA is TGTGCCAGCAGTTACTCGTTTAAGGGGCACACTGAAGCTTTCTTT. It yields the protein CASSYSFKGHTEAFF.

Here the CDR3 reads CASRRLAGGTDTQYF. CDR3 nucleotide sequence: TGTGCCAGCCGCCGCTTAGCGGGGGGCACAGATACGCAGTATTTT. This chain links TRBV6-2 or TRBV6-3 with TRBJ2-3, with TRBD2 identical over 9 bases. The CDR3 sequence is 15 residues long. Germline V CDR1 and CDR2: MNHEY, SVGEGT. V was pared by 8 bases and J by 1 base, with 7 bases of the junction left unmatched.

This clone was counted only a few times. The V call is TRBV5-3, the J call TRBJ1-2; no reliable D call. TRBV5-3 has ORF status, its function being uncertain. The CDR3 loop spans 9 amino acids. V lost 5 bases and J lost 13, with 9 bases in between. The CDR3 sequence: CARSFNCTF. CDR3 nucleotide sequence: TGTGCCAGAAGTTTTAACTGCACCTTC.

The rearrangement joins TRBV4-1 to TRBJ1-1; D is unresolved. The length of the CDR3 is 15 residues. Trimming took off 3 bases at V and 2 bases at J, with 13 bases between the two ends. Germline CDR1 and CDR2: MGHRA and YSYEKL. This chain's CDR3 is CASSQGLDSNTEAFF. Here the CDR3 DNA reads TGCGCCAGCAGCCAGGGTCTGGACTCTAACACTGAAGCTTTCTTT.

V and J are TRBV5-6 and TRBJ2-6; tentatively, D is TRBD1 (6 bases). Trimming stripped 4 bases from V and 0 bases from J, with 8 bases between. CDR1 and CDR2 from the germline V gene are SGHDT and YYEEEE. The CDR3 has 15 residues. CDR3 region: CASSLQGSGANVLTF. In DNA form, the CDR3 reads TGTGCCAGCAGCCTACAGGGCTCTGGGGCCAACGTCCTGACTTTC.

The chain uses TRBV6-5 and TRBJ2-4, with a weak D call TRBD1 (6 bases). From germline, CDR1 is MNHEY and CDR2 SVGAGI. V dropped 6 bases and J dropped 4 bases, with 13 bases sitting between them. The CDR3 runs to 14 residues. This chain's CDR3 is CASSPGTSKNIQYF. The CDR3 DNA is TGTGCCAGCAGCCCCGGGACATCTAAAAACATTCAGTACTTC.